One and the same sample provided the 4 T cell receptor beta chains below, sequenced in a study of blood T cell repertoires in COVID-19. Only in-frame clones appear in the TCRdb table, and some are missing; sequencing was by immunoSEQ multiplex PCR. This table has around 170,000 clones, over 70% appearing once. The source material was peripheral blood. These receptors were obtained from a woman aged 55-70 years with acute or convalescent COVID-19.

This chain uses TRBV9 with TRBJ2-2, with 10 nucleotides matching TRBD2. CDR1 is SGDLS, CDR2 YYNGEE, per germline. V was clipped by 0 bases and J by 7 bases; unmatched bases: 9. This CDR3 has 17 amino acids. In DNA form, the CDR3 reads TGTGCCAGCAGCGTAGTGCCGGGACTAGCGAGGGACGGGGAGCTGTTTTTT. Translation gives CASSVVPGLARDGELFF.

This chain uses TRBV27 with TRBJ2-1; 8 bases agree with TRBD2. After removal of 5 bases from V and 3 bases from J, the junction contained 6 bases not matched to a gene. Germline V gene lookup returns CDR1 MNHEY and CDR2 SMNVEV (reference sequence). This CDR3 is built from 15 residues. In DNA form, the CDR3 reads TGTGCCAGCAGTCCCCGGGGGGGCCTCTACAATGAGCAGTTCTTC. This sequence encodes CASSPRGGLYNEQFF.

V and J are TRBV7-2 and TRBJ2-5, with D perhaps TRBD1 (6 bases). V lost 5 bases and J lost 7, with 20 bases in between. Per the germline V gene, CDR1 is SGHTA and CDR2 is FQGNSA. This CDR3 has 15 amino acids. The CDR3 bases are TGTGCCAGCAGCCCTCGACAGGTCTCCTCAGGGACCCAGTACTTC. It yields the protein CASSPRQVSSGTQYF. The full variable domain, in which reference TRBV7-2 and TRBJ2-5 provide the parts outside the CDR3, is GAGVSQSPSNKVTEKGKDVELRCDPISGHTALYWYRQSLGQGLEFLIYFQGNSAPDKSGLPSDRFSAERTGGSVSTLTIQRTQQEDSAVYLCASSPRQVSSGTQYFGPGTRLLVL.

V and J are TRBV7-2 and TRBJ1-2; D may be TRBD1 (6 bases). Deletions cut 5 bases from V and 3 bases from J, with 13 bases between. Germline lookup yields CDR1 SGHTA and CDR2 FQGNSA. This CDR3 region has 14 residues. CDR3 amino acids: CASSQYTGHYGYTF. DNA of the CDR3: TGTGCCAGCAGCCAGTACACAGGGCACTATGGCTACACCTTC.